Below are 15 T cell receptor beta chains sequenced from a single sample in a study of cytomegalovirus exposure and HLA in healthy donors. Primers included in the PCR were 60 Vbeta and 13 Jbeta primers. Generated by immunoSEQ multiplex PCR, the TCRdb table keeps only in-frame clones and is missing some. The sample carries about 81,000 clones, 77% recorded once. Sequenced sample: PBMCs. The receptors here all came from a man aged 50 or older in good health and CMV-seropositive.

The chain recombines TRBV6-5 with TRBJ2-7; a possible D gene is TRBD2 (5 bases). This CDR3 has 13 residues. Germline CDR1 reads MNHEY; CDR2 reads SVGAGI. V was cut by 5 bases and J by 0 bases, with 8 bases left in between. In DNA form, the CDR3 reads TGTGCCAGCAGTATAGCGCGCTCCTACGAGCAGTACTTC. Its protein product is CASSIARSYEQYF.

The chain employs TRBV18 and TRBJ2-5, with a possible D match to TRBD1 (6 bases). The CDR3 sequence is 13 residues long. CDR1 and CDR2 (germline): KGHSH, LQKENI. The ends were cut back, 3 bases at V and 2 bases at J, with 7 bases in the middle. The CDR3 sequence: CASSPGQQETQYF. The CDR3 DNA is TGTGCCAGCTCACCGGGACAACAAGAGACCCAGTACTTC.

The V gene is TRBV11-3, the J gene TRBJ1-1, with TRBD1 as a possible D gene (5 bases). CDR1 and CDR2 (germline): SGHNT, YENEEA. The CDR3 has 14 residues. V lost 4 bases and J 6 bases, leaving 15 bases between the germline ends. CDR3 sequence (DNA): TGTGCCAGCAGCTGGACCCGGGGGGGTTCTGAAGCTTTCTTT. Translating it yields CASSWTRGGSEAFF.

This CDR3 is CASRRAGGTGELFF. The CDR3 DNA reads as TGCGCCAGCAGGAGGGCAGGGGGCACCGGGGAGCTGTTTTTT. The chain links TRBV4-1 to TRBJ2-2; the match to TRBD1 covers 7 bases. The CDR3 totals 14 residues. Germline V gives CDR1 MGHRA, CDR2 YSYEKL. The V gene end was trimmed by 6 bases and the J gene end by 4 bases; junction bases not matched to a gene: 5.

The V gene is TRBV5-1, the J gene TRBJ1-1; 9 bases are a match to TRBD1. Trimming removed 4 bases from V and 2 bases from J; junction bases left unmatched: 3. Germline V gene sequence: CDR1 SGHRS, CDR2 YFSETQ. CDR3 length: 14 residues. CDR3 in amino acids: CASSRQGGNTEAFF. DNA for the CDR3: TGCGCCAGCAGCCGACAGGGGGGAAACACTGAAGCTTTCTTT.

The chain has TRBV9 and TRBJ2-1; D might be TRBD2 (7 bases). The CDR3 totals 14 residues. V was shortened by 0 bases and J by 7 bases, with 11 bases between the two germline ends. Germline V CDR1 and CDR2: SGDLS, YYNGEE. The CDR3 sequence is CASSVVGGGNEQFF. The CDR3 DNA follows: TGTGCCAGCAGCGTAGTAGGGGGGGGAAATGAGCAGTTCTTC.

The chain employs TRBV4-2 and TRBJ2-7; 11 bases fit TRBD2. J lost 4 bases, V lost 4 bases, and 6 bases had no gene match. This CDR3 has 15 residues. Germline V gives CDR1 LGHNA, CDR2 YNFKEQ. As DNA, the CDR3 is TGTGCCAGCAGCCTGAGACTAGCGGGGTCTTACGAGCAGTACTTC. Translating gives CASSLRLAGSYEQYF.

This rearrangement joins TRBV6-1 to TRBJ1-2; D is unclear. Germline V gene lookup returns CDR1 MNHNS and CDR2 SASEGT. The CDR3 contains 13 residues. V lost 5 bases and J lost 12, with 19 bases in between. The CDR3 region is CASSRSQTTVDTF. In DNA, the CDR3 is TGTGCCAGCAGTAGAAGTCAGACTACTGTCGACACCTTC.

V gene TRBV7-8 combines with J gene TRBJ1-2, with D possibly matching TRBD1 (5 bases). The CDR3 is 13 residues long. V was trimmed by 3 bases and J by 8 bases, leaving 13 bases between them. Germline loops: CDR1 SGHVS, CDR2 FQNEAQ. The CDR3 DNA reads as TGTGCCAGCAGCTTGGGGGGTTTGGGGGGCTACACCTTC. It is translated as CASSLGGLGGYTF.

V usage is TRBV7-9 and J usage is TRBJ2-7; 7 nucleotides align to TRBD1. In germline, CDR1 is SEHNR, CDR2 FQNEAQ (reference sequence). V lost 5 bases, J lost 2 bases, and 9 bases stayed unmatched. This CDR3 has 15 amino acids. CDR3 nucleotide sequence: TGTGCCAGCAGCCCCCAGGACAGGAATGCCTACGAGCAGTACTTC. It specifies CASSPQDRNAYEQYF.

The chain links TRBV9 to TRBJ1-4; 7 nucleotides agree with TRBD1. Germline lookup yields CDR1 SGDLS and CDR2 YYNGEE. Trimming at V came to 5 bases and at J to 4 bases, leaving 5 bases not matched to a gene. There are 14 residues in the CDR3. The CDR3 is CASSRGQSNEKLFF. CDR3 sequence (DNA): TGTGCCAGCAGTCGGGGACAGAGTAATGAAAAACTGTTTTTT.

This chain links TRBV6-5 with TRBJ1-2; maybe TRBD1 (5 bases). The CDR3 sequence is 15 residues long. CDR1 and CDR2 from the germline V gene are MNHEY and SVGAGI. Trimming shortened V by 5 bases and J by 0 bases, and 13 bases separated the two germline ends. In DNA form, the CDR3 reads TGTGCCAGCAGTCTTAACAGGCGACCTAACTATGGCTACACCTTC. Its translation: CASSLNRRPNYGYTF.

The chain is built from TRBV11-2 and TRBJ2-5; 9 bases map to TRBD1. The J call may be incorrect, as the DNA end agrees better with TRBJ2-7. This CDR3 contains 15 residues. The germline V gene encodes CDR1 SGHAT and CDR2 FQNNGV. Here the CDR3 reads CASSHWTGESYEQYF. CDR3 nucleotide sequence: TGTGCCAGCAGCCATTGGACAGGGGAGTCCTACGAGCAGTACTTC.

This chain connects TRBV10-3 to TRBJ1-1; 12 nucleotides line up with TRBD1. V lost 10 bases to trimming and J lost 0 bases; unmatched junction nucleotides: 9. The CDR3 extends over 16 amino acids. The germline V gene encodes CDR1 ENHRY and CDR2 SYGVKD. This chain's CDR3 is CATSLGQGAMNTEAFF. CDR3 nucleotide sequence: TGTGCCACCTCCCTGGGACAGGGGGCGATGAACACTGAAGCTTTCTTT.

This clone occurred a few times. The rearrangement uses TRBV7-9 and TRBJ1-4, with TRBD1 as a possible D gene (6 bases). The CDR3 loop spans 13 amino acids. CDR1 is SEHNR, CDR2 FQNEAQ, per germline (reference sequence). V dropped 11 bases and J dropped 3 bases, with 13 bases sitting between them. Here the CDR3 reads CAGQDSANEKLFF. CDR3 sequence (DNA): TGTGCCGGCCAGGACAGTGCTAATGAAAAACTGTTTTTT. Using reference TRBV7-9 and TRBJ1-4 for the parts outside the CDR3, the full variable domain is DTGVSQNPRHKITKRGQNVTFRCDPISEHNRLYWYRQTLGQGPEFLTYFQNEAQLEKSRLLSDRFSAERPKGSFSTLEIQRTEQGDSAMYLCAGQDSANEKLFFGSGTQLSVL.